The rows below give T cell receptor beta chains drawn from one sample of a study of Tregs in tolerant kidney transplant recipients. Sequenced by immunoSEQ multiplex PCR; TCRdb stores in-frame clones only, minus some. This table has about 18,000 clones, more than 60% appearing once. These TCRs' antigens remain unknown. The material sequenced was Tregs from blood cultured with allogeneic cells. Receptors originate from a human donor in good health. CDR3s include the opening cysteine and the closing phenylalanine or tryptophan. Fields, in order: D gene, clone size, J gene, V gene, CDR3 protein, CDR3 DNA. A D gene is named only where the DNA matches it firmly. The size entry is marked missing in some rows and otherwise reads once, few, many or a size class.

D: NA
size: few
J: TRBJ1-1
V: TRBV7-9
CDR3: CASSLEMNTEAFF
DNA: TGTGCCAGCAGCTTAGAAATGAACACTGAAGCTTTCTTT

D: NA
size: NA
J: TRBJ2-7
V: TRBV19
CDR3: CASSPGVPYEQYF
DNA: TGTGCCAGTAGCCCTGGGGTGCCCTACGAGCAGTACTTC

D: NA
size: NA
J: TRBJ2-7
V: TRBV5-8
CDR3: CASSPTVEGYEQYF
DNA: TGTGCCAGCAGCCCCACCGTTGAGGGGTACGAGCAGTACTTC

D: NA
size: NA
J: TRBJ1-6
V: TRBV9
CDR3: CASSVTDLGNSPLHF
DNA: TGTGCCAGCAGCGTAACGGACCTCGGGAATTCACCCCTCCACTTT

D: TRBD1
size: few
J: TRBJ2-7
V: TRBV6-5
CDR3: CASRPGQGIAEQYF
DNA: TGTGCCAGCAGACCGGGACAGGGGATCGCCGAGCAGTACTTC

D: NA
size: NA
J: TRBJ2-5
V: TRBV25-1
CDR3: CATAVGGGETQYF
DNA: TGTGCCACCGCGGTCGGGGGCGGGGAGACCCAGTACTTC

D: TRBD1
size: NA
J: TRBJ2-3
V: TRBV29-1
CDR3: CSVVRDRSTDTQYF
DNA: TGCAGCGTTGTACGGGACAGAAGCACAGATACGCAGTATTTT

D: NA
size: once
J: TRBJ2-1
V: TRBV7-9
CDR3: CASSPQGGEGSNEQFF
DNA: TGTGCCAGCAGCCCCCAGGGGGGGGAGGGATCCAATGAGCAGTTCTTC

D: NA
size: NA
J: TRBJ1-5
V: TRBV6-6
CDR3: CASSYMSQPQHF
DNA: TGTGCCAGCAGTTACATGAGTCAGCCCCAGCATTTT

D: NA
size: once
J: TRBJ2-3
V: TRBV10-3
CDR3: CAISESRGTLGDTQYF
DNA: TGTGCCATCAGTGAGTCTAGAGGGACCCTCGGAGATACGCAGTATTTT